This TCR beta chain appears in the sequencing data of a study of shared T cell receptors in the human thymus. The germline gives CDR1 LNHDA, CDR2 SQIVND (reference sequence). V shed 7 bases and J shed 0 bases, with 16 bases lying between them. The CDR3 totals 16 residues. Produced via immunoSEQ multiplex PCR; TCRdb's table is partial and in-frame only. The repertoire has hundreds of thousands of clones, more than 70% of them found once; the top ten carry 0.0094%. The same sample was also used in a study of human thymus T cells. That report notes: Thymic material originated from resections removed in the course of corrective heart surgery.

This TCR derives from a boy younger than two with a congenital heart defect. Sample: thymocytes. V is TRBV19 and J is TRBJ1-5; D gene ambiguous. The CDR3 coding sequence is TGTGCCAGTAAAAACGATCATAGCATTAGCAATCAGCCCCAGCATTTT. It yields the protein CASKNDHSISNQPQHF.